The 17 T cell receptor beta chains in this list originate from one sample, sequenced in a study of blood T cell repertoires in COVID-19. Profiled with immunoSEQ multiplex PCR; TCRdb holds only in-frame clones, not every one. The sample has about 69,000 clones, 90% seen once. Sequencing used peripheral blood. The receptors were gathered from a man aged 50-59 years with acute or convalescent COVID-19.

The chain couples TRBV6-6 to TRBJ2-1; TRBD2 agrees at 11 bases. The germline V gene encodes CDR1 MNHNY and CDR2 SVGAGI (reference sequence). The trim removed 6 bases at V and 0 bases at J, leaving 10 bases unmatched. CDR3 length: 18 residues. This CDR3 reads CASSRLGLAVNSYNEQFF. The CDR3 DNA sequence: TGTGCCAGCAGCCGACTGGGACTAGCGGTCAACTCCTACAATGAGCAGTTCTTC.

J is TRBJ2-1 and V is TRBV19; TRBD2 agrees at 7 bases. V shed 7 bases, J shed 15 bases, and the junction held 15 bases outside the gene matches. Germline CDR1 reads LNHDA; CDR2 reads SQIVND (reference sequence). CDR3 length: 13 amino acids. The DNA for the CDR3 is TGTGCCAGTACCTCGGGGGGAGGGATCGATCCGTTCTTC. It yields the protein CASTSGGGIDPFF.

CDR3 DNA sequence: TGTGCCAGCAGCTTAGCAGGGCCAGGGCAGCCCCAGCATTTT. Translated, it gives CASSLAGPGQPQHF. The chain links TRBV11-1 to TRBJ1-5; TRBD1 might be the D (5 bases). The germline gives CDR1 SGHAT, CDR2 FQDESV (reference sequence). This CDR3 region has 14 residues. V was pared by 0 bases and J by 7 bases, with 10 bases between.

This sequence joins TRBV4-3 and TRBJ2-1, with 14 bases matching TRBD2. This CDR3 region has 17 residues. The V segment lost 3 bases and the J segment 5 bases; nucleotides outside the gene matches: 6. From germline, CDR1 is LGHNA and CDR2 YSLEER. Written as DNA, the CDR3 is TGCGCCAGCAGCCACGGGACTAGCGGGGGACCCCACAATGAGCAGTTCTTC. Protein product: CASSHGTSGGPHNEQFF.

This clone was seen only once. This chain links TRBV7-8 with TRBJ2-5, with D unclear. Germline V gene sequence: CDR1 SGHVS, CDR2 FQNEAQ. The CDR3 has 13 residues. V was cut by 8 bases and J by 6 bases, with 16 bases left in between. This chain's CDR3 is CASQAPSKKTQYF. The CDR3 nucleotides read TGTGCCAGCCAGGCCCCAAGCAAAAAGACCCAGTACTTC.

CDR3 nucleotides: TGTGCCAGTAGTATTCAATCCGGGACAGGGGACCAGCCCCAGCATTTT. Protein sequence: CASSIQSGTGDQPQHF. The chain combines TRBV19 with TRBJ1-5; TRBD1 aligns across 10 bases. V trimming: 3 bases; J trimming: 7 bases; junction bases outside the gene matches: 9. CDR1 is LNHDA and CDR2 is SQIVND in the germline V gene (reference sequence). This CDR3 has 16 residues. The full variable domain, in which reference TRBV19 and TRBJ1-5 provide the parts outside the CDR3, is DGGITQSPKYLFRKEGQNVTLSCEQNLNHDAMYWYRQDPGQGLRLIYYSQIVNDFQKGDIAEGYSVSREKKESFPLTVTSAQKNPTAFYLCASSIQSGTGDQPQHFGDGTRLSIL.

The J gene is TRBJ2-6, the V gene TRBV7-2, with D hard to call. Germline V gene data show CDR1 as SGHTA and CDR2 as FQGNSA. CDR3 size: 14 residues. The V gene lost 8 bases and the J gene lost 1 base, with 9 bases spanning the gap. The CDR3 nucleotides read TGTGCCAGCGACTCGAGGTCTGGGGCCAACGTCCTGACTTTC. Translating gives CASDSRSGANVLTF.

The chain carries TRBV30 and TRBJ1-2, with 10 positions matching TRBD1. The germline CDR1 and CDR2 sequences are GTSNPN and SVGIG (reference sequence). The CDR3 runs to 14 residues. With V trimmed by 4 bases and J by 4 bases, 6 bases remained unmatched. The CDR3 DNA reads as TGTGCCTGGAAACGACAGGGGGCAGGCTATGGCTACACCTTC. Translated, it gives CAWKRQGAGYGYTF.

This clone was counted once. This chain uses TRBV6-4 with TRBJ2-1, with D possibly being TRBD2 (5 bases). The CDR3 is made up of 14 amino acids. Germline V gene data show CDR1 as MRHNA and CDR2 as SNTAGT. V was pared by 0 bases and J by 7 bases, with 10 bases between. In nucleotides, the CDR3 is TGTGCCAGCAGTGACTCGAGTCGAGGGAATGAGCAGTTCTTC. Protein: CASSDSSRGNEQFF.

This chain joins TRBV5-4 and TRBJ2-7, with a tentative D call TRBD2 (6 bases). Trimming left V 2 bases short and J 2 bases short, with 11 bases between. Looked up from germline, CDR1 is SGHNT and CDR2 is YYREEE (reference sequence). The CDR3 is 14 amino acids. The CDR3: CASSFGSGAYEQYF. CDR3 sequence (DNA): TGTGCCAGCAGCTTTGGTAGCGGAGCCTACGAGCAGTACTTC.

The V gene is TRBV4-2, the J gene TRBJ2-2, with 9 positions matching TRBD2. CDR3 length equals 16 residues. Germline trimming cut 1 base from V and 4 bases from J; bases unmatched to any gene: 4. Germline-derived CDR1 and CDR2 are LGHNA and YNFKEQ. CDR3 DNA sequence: TGTGCCAGCAGCCAAGGGGGACTAGCAACCACCGGGGAGCTGTTTTTT. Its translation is CASSQGGLATTGELFF.

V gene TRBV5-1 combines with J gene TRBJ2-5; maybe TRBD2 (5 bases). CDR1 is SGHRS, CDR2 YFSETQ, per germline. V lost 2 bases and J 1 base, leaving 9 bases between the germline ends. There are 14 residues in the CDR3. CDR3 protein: CASSLTAAQETQYF. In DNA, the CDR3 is TGCGCCAGCAGCTTAACAGCGGCCCAAGAGACCCAGTACTTC.

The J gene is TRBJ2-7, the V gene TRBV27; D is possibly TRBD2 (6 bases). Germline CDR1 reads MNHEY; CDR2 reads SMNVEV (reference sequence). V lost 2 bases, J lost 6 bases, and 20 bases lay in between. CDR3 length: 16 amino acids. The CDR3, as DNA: TGTGCCAGCAGTTTACCCACCGGGACTGGGATTGGCGAGCAGTACTTC. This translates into CASSLPTGTGIGEQYF.

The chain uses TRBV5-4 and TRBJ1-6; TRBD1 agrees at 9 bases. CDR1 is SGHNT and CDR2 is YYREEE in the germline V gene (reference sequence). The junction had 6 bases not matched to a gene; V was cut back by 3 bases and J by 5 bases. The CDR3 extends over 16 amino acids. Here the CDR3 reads CASSSGGTGHNSPLHF. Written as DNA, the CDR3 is TGTGCCAGCAGCTCGGGTGGGACAGGGCATAATTCACCCCTCCACTTT.

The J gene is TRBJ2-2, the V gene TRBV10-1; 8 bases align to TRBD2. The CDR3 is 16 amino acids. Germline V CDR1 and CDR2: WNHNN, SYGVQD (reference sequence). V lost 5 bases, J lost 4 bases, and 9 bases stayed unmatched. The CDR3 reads CASSTTSGLRTGELFF. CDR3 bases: TGCGCCAGCAGTACCACTAGCGGACTACGCACCGGGGAGCTGTTTTTT.

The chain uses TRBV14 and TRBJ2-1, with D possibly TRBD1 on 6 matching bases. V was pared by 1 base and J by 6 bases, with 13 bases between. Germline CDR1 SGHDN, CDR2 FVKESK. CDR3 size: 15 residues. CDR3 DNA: TGTGCCAGCAGCCAAGTTAGCAGGGGTCCCAATGAGCAGTTCTTC. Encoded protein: CASSQVSRGPNEQFF.

CDR3 residues: CASNLAGPTDTQYF. CDR3 bases: TGTGCCAGCAATCTAGCGGGACCCACAGATACGCAGTATTTT. The rearrangement links TRBV6-1 to TRBJ2-3, with TRBD2 identical over 9 bases. The V segment lost 7 bases and the J segment 2 bases; nucleotides outside the gene matches: 4. Germline V gene lookup returns CDR1 MNHNS and CDR2 SASEGT. The CDR3 spans 14 residues.